A single sample gave rise to the 25 T cell receptor beta chains below, sequenced in a study of CD8 T cells in ankylosing spondylitis. Study-level results: What seemed typical of ankylosing spondylitis blood was a TCR beta motif built from 8 or 9 highly homologous variants.

TCRdb independently ran MiXCR on the 5' RACE reads; one entry per CDR3 protein. This repertoire shows some 450,000 distinct CDR3 sequences, roughly 18% found once; its top ten account for over 1%. These receptors' targets are unknown. The sequencing sample was made of blood, either unsorted or a sorted T cell fraction (not recorded which). These receptors were taken from a male donor with ankylosing spondylitis.

This clonotype was recorded at least ten times. The V call is TRBV12-3 or TRBV12-4, the J call TRBJ2-3; D might be TRBD2 (6 bases). The ends were cut back, 6 bases at V and 3 bases at J, with 13 bases in the middle. This CDR3 is built from 14 residues. DNA of the CDR3: TGTGCCAGCAGAAGACTAGAGGGGACAGATACGCAGTATTTT. It specifies CASRRLEGTDTQYF.

This clonotype was seen a handful of times. The chain uses TRBV7-2 and TRBJ2-7; a weak D match, TRBD2 (6 bases). There are 15 residues in the CDR3. In germline, CDR1 is SGHTA, CDR2 FQGNSA. Trimming left V 5 bases short and J 2 bases short, with 16 bases between. CDR3 loop: CASSQSGAGPYEQYF. Here the CDR3 DNA reads TGTGCCAGCAGCCAAAGTGGGGCGGGACCCTACGAGCAGTACTTC.

The rearrangement uses TRBV15 and TRBJ1-4; D is perhaps TRBD1 (6 bases). This CDR3 has 15 residues. Germline CDR1 and CDR2: LNHNV and YYDKDF (reference sequence). Trimming took 3 bases from V and 10 from J, leaving 18 bases between them. The CDR3 nucleotides read TGTGCCACCAGCAGCCAAGGGGACACCAGTCGAAAACTGTTTTTT. It yields the protein CATSSQGDTSRKLFF.

This sequence joins TRBV30 and TRBJ2-2; TRBD1 might be the D (5 bases). The germline V gene has CDR1 GTSNPN and CDR2 SVGIG (reference sequence). V dropped 2 bases and J dropped 7 bases, with 11 bases sitting between them. This CDR3 contains 13 residues. The DNA of the CDR3 is TGTGCCTGGAGTCGTGGGGCTGTCGGGGAGCTGTTTTTT. It encodes CAWSRGAVGELFF.

V usage is TRBV28 and J usage is TRBJ2-3, with a tentative D call TRBD2 (6 bases). Trimming pared 3 bases from V and 6 bases from J, leaving 13 bases between. From germline, CDR1 is MDHEN and CDR2 SYDVKM. This CDR3 contains 14 residues. As DNA, the CDR3 is TGTGCCAGCAGTTTGGGTTCGGGGGAGGATACGCAGTATTTT. Encoded protein: CASSLGSGEDTQYF.

This clonotype has more than one count but fewer than ten. The chain uses TRBV6-1 and TRBJ1-1; no definite D call. Germline assignment: CDR1 MNHNS and CDR2 SASEGT. Between the trimmed V and J ends, which lost 3 bases and 6 bases, there was a span of 8 bases. The CDR3 consists of 12 residues. This CDR3 is CASSEGIPEAFF. CDR3 coding DNA: TGTGCCAGCAGTGAGGGAATTCCTGAAGCTTTCTTT.

The chain joins TRBV6-1 to TRBJ2-3; TRBD1 agrees at 7 bases. This CDR3 is built from 13 residues. Germline V lookup: CDR1 MNHNS, CDR2 SASEGT. The V gene end was trimmed by 6 bases and the J gene end by 3 bases; junction bases not matched to a gene: 3. The CDR3 DNA reads TGTGCCAGCAGAACAGGGGCGACAGATACGCAGTATTTT. Translating it yields CASRTGATDTQYF.

The chain couples TRBV24-1 to TRBJ2-7, with unresolved D. The ends were cut back, 5 bases at V and 5 bases at J, with 12 bases in the middle. CDR1 is KGHDR, CDR2 SFDVKD, per germline. This CDR3 region has 13 residues. The CDR3 nucleotides are TGTGCCACCAGTGGGTATGCGTCAGACGAGCAGTACTTC. Translated, it gives CATSGYASDEQYF.

This clonotype was counted at least ten times. The chain has TRBV29-1 and TRBJ2-3, with a weak D call TRBD1 (5 bases). Trimming cost V 7 bases and J 4 bases, with 9 bases left between them. The CDR3 loop spans 11 amino acids. The germline CDR1 and CDR2 sequences are SQVTM and ANQGSEA. The CDR3 DNA sequence: TGCAGCGCAAGGGGTTCAGATACGCAGTATTTT. It translates to CSARGSDTQYF.

This sequence joins TRBV19 and TRBJ1-2, with D possibly being TRBD1 (5 bases). Trimming took off 6 bases at V and 2 bases at J, with 10 bases between the two ends. There are 13 residues in the CDR3. Looked up from germline, CDR1 is LNHDA and CDR2 is SQIVND (reference sequence). The DNA for the CDR3 is TGTGCCAGTAGCGACCGGGACAACTATGGCTACACCTTC. It yields the protein CASSDRDNYGYTF.

This clonotype has a single count. This chain joins TRBV5-1 and TRBJ2-3; D gene uncertain. This CDR3 contains 14 residues. Germline loops: CDR1 SGHRS, CDR2 YFSETQ. The V gene lost 0 bases and the J gene lost 3 bases, with 8 bases spanning the gap. In DNA, the CDR3 is TGCGCCAGCAGCTTGGGACTGATTACAGATACGCAGTATTTT. This gives the protein CASSLGLITDTQYF.

This clonotype was picked up a small number of times. The chain has TRBV29-1 and TRBJ1-2, with D tentatively TRBD1 (6 bases). The CDR3 runs to 13 residues. Trimming shortened V by 1 base and J by 8 bases, and 14 bases separated the two germline ends. Germline CDR1 reads SQVTM; CDR2 reads ANQGSEA. The CDR3 DNA reads TGCAGCGTTGAAGCACCAACAGGGTGGGGCTACACCTTC. This encodes CSVEAPTGWGYTF.

This clonotype was counted a few times. The chain couples TRBV20-1 to TRBJ2-5; D possibly corresponds to TRBD1 (5 bases). Germline V gene data show CDR1 as DFQATT and CDR2 as SNEGSKA (reference sequence). Trimming removed 4 bases from V and 4 bases from J, with 16 bases in between. The CDR3 is made up of 14 amino acids. The CDR3 loop is CSATRQQGRETQYF. The CDR3 DNA reads TGCAGTGCTACCCGACAGCAGGGCCGAGAGACCCAGTACTTC.

This clonotype was observed at least ten times. The V call is TRBV4-2, the J call TRBJ2-7; D not resolved. Trimming shortened V by 4 bases and J by 4 bases, and 17 bases separated the two germline ends. The CDR3 sequence is 15 residues long. CDR1 and CDR2 (germline): LGHNA, YNFKEQ. CDR3 sequence: CASSRSLQVEYEQYF. Here the CDR3 DNA reads TGTGCCAGCAGCCGATCGCTGCAGGTTGAATACGAGCAGTACTTC.

The genes are TRBV5-1 and TRBJ2-1, with D unclear. Looked up from germline, CDR1 is SGHRS and CDR2 is YFSETQ. V lost 2 bases and J lost 0, with 9 bases in between. This CDR3 is built from 15 residues. The CDR3 bases are TGCGCCAGCAGCTTAACTACCAGCTCCTACAATGAGCAGTTCTTC. Translated: CASSLTTSSYNEQFF.

This clonotype was observed many times. The chain couples TRBV15 to TRBJ2-3; D gene unclear. This CDR3 has 15 amino acids. V dropped 4 bases and J dropped 2 bases, with 13 bases sitting between them. Germline V CDR1 and CDR2: LNHNV, YYDKDF (reference sequence). CDR3 DNA: TGTGCCACCAGCACCCGGACCGGGTACACAGATACGCAGTATTTT. Protein product: CATSTRTGYTDTQYF.

The chain carries TRBV15 and TRBJ1-5; D uncertain. Germline CDR1 and CDR2: LNHNV and YYDKDF (reference sequence). The CDR3 totals 13 residues. The V end was cut by 4 bases, the J end by 0 bases, with 4 bases between. The CDR3 here is CATSMDSNQPQHF. For the CDR3, the DNA is TGTGCCACCAGCATGGATAGCAATCAGCCCCAGCATTTT. The full variable domain, in which reference TRBV15 and TRBJ1-5 provide the parts outside the CDR3, is DAMVIQNPRYQVTQFGKPVTLSCSQTLNHNVMYWYQQKSSQAPKLLFHYYDKDFNNEADTPDNFQSRRPNTSFCFLDIRSPGLGDTAMYLCATSMDSNQPQHFGDGTRLSIL.

This clonotype has a handful of counts. CDR3 sequence reads: CASSQQDRTNEQFF. The CDR3 coding sequence is TGTGCCAGCAGCCAACAAGACAGGACTAATGAGCAGTTCTTC. The chain carries TRBV3-1 and TRBJ2-1; D perhaps matches TRBD1 (6 bases). The CDR3 length is 14 residues. V was shortened by 2 bases and J by 7 bases, with 12 bases between the two germline ends. Per germline, CDR1 LGHDT and CDR2 YNNKEL (reference sequence).

J is TRBJ2-1 and V is TRBV5-1; D tentatively reads TRBD1 or TRBD2 (5 bases each). The germline V gene encodes CDR1 SGHRS and CDR2 YFSETQ. Trimming pared 3 bases from V and 9 bases from J, leaving 13 bases between. This CDR3 has 13 residues. The CDR3 sequence is CASSSGTYGEQFF. CDR3 bases: TGCGCCAGCAGCTCTGGGACGTACGGTGAGCAGTTCTTC.

A few counts support this clonotype. J is TRBJ1-2 and V is TRBV10-3, with a tentative D call TRBD1 (5 bases). Per germline, CDR1 ENHRY and CDR2 SYGVKD. Trimming took off 4 bases at V and 0 bases at J, with 15 bases between the two ends. The CDR3 is 16 residues long. The CDR3, as DNA: TGTGCCATCAGTGTTCTGCCAGGGACCTCTAACTATGGCTACACCTTC. It is translated as CAISVLPGTSNYGYTF.

Only a few counts were recorded for this clonotype. The J gene is TRBJ2-7, the V gene TRBV10-3; 11 bases map to TRBD1. The CDR3 is made up of 15 amino acids. Losses at the gene ends were 5 bases for V and 5 bases for J; bases not matched to a gene: 8. The germline CDR1 and CDR2 sequences are ENHRY and SYGVKD. For the CDR3, the DNA is TGTGCCATCAGTAAAGTGGGACAGGGGGGCGACGAGCAGTACTTC. Translation gives CAISKVGQGGDEQYF.

This clonotype was seen ten or more times. This chain connects TRBV5-1 to TRBJ2-2; 7 bases agree with TRBD2. CDR3 length: 16 amino acids. Germline trimming cut 5 bases from V and 0 bases from J; bases unmatched to any gene: 7. Germline V gene sequence: CDR1 SGHRS, CDR2 YFSETQ. DNA of the CDR3: TGCGCCAGCAGTCTAGCGGAATCTCCGAACACCGGGGAGCTGTTTTTT. Its protein is CASSLAESPNTGELFF.

This clonotype was observed many times. This rearrangement joins TRBV20-1 to TRBJ2-1; TRBD2 matches at 7 bases. Looked up from germline, CDR1 is DFQATT and CDR2 is SNEGSKA (reference sequence). V lost 7 bases to trimming and J lost 0 bases; unmatched junction nucleotides: 0. CDR3 size: 12 residues. CDR3 coding DNA: TGCAGTGGGGAGGGCTCCTACAATGAGCAGTTCTTC. This codes for CSGEGSYNEQFF.

This clonotype was observed a few times. For the CDR3, the DNA is TGTGCCAGCTCACCAGGACAGACGAGCTCCTATAATTCACCCCTCCACTTT. This gives the protein CASSPGQTSSYNSPLHF. The chain joins TRBV18 to TRBJ1-6, with D maybe TRBD1 (6 bases). From germline, CDR1 is KGHSH and CDR2 LQKENI. The CDR3 is 17 amino acids. V lost 2 bases and J 0 bases, leaving 11 bases between the germline ends.

The rearrangement links TRBV29-1 to TRBJ1-4; maybe TRBD1 (6 bases). The CDR3 has 13 amino acids. The germline V gene encodes CDR1 SQVTM and CDR2 ANQGSEA. Trimming shortened V by 4 bases and J by 8 bases, and 14 bases separated the two germline ends. CDR3 sequence: CSVVRGGEEKLFF. In DNA form, the CDR3 reads TGCAGCGTTGTTAGAGGGGGAGAAGAAAAACTGTTTTTT.